This T cell receptor (beta chain) stems from a study of cytomegalovirus exposure and HLA in healthy donors. Whole-study context: In a later analysis, it was reported that the approximately 120 validation repertoires had been produced on the same platform as the roughly 700 repertoires belonging to the first cohort.

The CDR3 consists of 16 residues. Germline V gene data show CDR1 as LGHNA and CDR2 as YSLEER. V was clipped by 3 bases and J by 6 bases; unmatched bases: 10. Using immunoSEQ multiplex PCR, the repertoire was profiled, and TCRdb retains in-frame clones only, with some absent. The repertoire holds 80,000 to 100,000 clones, with around 85% as singletons. As for this clone: Its antigen is unknown.

Findings and limits, study-wide: There were three CMV-associated chains whose specificity for CMV antigens was confirmed in vitro. Within the 95 to 150 validation repertoires, first-cohort TCR clusters tended to co-occur, according to a later analysis.

Separate from the roughly 710-subject first cohort, the 120-subject validation cohort was the one that the donors belonged to. This chain uses TRBV4-3 with TRBJ2-1, with 8 bases aligning to TRBD1. This receptor was taken from a woman in her twenties or thirties in good health and CMV-seronegative. Specimen: PBMCs. CDR3 DNA sequence: TGCGCCAGCAGCCACCTCCAGGGGGCTTCCGGCAATGAGCAGTTCTTC. Translating it yields CASSHLQGASGNEQFF.